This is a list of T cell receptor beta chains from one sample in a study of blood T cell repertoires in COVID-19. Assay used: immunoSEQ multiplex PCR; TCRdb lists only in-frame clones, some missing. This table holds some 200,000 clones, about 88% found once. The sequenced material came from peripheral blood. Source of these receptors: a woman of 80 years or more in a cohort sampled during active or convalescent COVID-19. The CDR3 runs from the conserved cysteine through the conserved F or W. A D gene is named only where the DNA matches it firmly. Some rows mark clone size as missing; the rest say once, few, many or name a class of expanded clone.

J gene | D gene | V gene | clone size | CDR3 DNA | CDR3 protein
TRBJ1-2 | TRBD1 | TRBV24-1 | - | TGTGCCACCAGTGATCCGGACAGGGTCGGCTATGGCTACACCTTC | CATSDPDRVGYGYTF
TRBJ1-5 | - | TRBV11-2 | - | TGTGCCAGCAGCTTAGATCAGGGGACTCAGCCCCAGCATTTT | CASSLDQGTQPQHF
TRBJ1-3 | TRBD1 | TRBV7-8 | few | TGTGCCAGCAGCCCGCCACCGGGACAGGGTCTGTTGGGAAACACCATATATTTT | CASSPPPGQGLLGNTIYF
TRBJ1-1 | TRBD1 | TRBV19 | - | TGTGCCAGTAGTAGGTTATTGGGGACAGGGGAGGACACTGAAGCTTTCTTT | CASSRLLGTGEDTEAFF
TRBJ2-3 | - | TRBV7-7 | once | TGTGCCAGCAGCTTAAGACTATCGGGAGATACGCAGTATTTT | CASSLRLSGDTQYF
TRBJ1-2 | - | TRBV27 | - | TGTGCCAGCAGTTTCAGGGGTAACCGGGGCTACACCTTC | CASSFRGNRGYTF
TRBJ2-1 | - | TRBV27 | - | TGTGCCAGCAGTTTTCAGACCCGGAGCTCCTACAATGAGCAGTTCTTC | CASSFQTRSSYNEQFF
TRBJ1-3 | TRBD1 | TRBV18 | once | TGTGCCAGCTCACCTACAGGGGCTGAAAACACCATATATTTT | CASSPTGAENTIYF
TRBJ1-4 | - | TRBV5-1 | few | TGCGCCAGCAGCTTGGCCGCCAGGGGAAGGGCTAATGAAAAACTGTTTTTT | CASSLAARGRANEKLFF
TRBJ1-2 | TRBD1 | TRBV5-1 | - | TGCGCCAGCAGCTTGTCAGGGACAGGGGTTGGCTACACCTTC | CASSLSGTGVGYTF
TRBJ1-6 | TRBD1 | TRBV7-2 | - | TGTGCCAGCAGCCTCAATGCCTTTTGGGGACAGGGGGAATCACCCCTCCACTTT | CASSLNAFWGQGESPLHF
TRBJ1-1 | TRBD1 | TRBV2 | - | TGTGCCAGCAGTCGACAGGGGCTGAACACTGAAGCTTTCTTT | CASSRQGLNTEAFF
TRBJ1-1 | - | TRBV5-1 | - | TGCGCCAGCAGCGGGGTTTCAGGGGCAGGAACTGAAGCTTTCTTT | CASSGVSGAGTEAFF
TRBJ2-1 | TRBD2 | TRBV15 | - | TGTGCCACCAGCAGGGGACTAGCGGGGGGGGAGTGGGTCTTC | CATSRGLAGGEWVF
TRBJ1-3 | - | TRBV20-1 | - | TGCAGTGCTAGTCCTACCTCTGGAAACACCATATATTTT | CSASPTSGNTIYF
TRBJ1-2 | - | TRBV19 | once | TGTGCCAGTAGTAATGATAAACAGGTTTCCTATGGCTACACCTTC | CASSNDKQVSYGYTF
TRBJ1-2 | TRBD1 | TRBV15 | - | TGTGCCACCACTCCGGGACAGGGTGGCTACACCTTC | CATTPGQGGYTF
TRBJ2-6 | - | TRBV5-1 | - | TGCGCCAGCAGTATTGTCCTCCCCTCTGGGGCCAACGTCCTGACTTTC | CASSIVLPSGANVLTF
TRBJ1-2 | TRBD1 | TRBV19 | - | TGTGCCAGTAGCCCCGGGACAGGATTTAACTATGGCTACACCTTC | CASSPGTGFNYGYTF
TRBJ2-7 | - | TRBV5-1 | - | TGCGCCAGCAGGTGGAGGGGCGCTCGGGTGGACGAGCAGTACTTC | CASRWRGARVDEQYF
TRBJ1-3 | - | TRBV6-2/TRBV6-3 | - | TGTGCCAGCAGTTACCGCGCGCCCTCTGGAAACACCATATATTTT | CASSYRAPSGNTIYF
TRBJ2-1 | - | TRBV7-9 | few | TGTGCCAGCAGCGCCCGGGGGGCCCACAATGAGCAGTTCTTC | CASSARGAHNEQFF
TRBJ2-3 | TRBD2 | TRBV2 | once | TGTGCCAGCAGGCCGGGCGGGAGGACTTCAGATACGCAGTATTTT | CASRPGGRTSDTQYF
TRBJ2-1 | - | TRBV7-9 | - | TGTGCCAGCAGCCAGACTGGCGGTAATGAGCAGTTCTTC | CASSQTGGNEQFF
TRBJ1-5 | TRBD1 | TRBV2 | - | TGTGCCAGCAATACAGGGGCTAGCAATCAGCCCCAGCATTTT | CASNTGASNQPQHF
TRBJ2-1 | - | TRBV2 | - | TGTGCCAGCAGGCCAAATCTAGACCATGAGCAGTTCTTC | CASRPNLDHEQFF
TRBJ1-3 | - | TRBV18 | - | TGTGCCAGCTCACCAGGGAGCAACTCTGGAAACACCATATATTTT | CASSPGSNSGNTIYF
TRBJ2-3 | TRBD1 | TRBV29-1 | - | TGCAGCGTTGTGGGACAGGGAGTTACAGATACGCAGTATTTT | CSVVGQGVTDTQYF
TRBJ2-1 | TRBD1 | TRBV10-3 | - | TGTGCCATCACCCGGGACAGGGGGCGAAATGAGCAGTTCTTC | CAITRDRGRNEQFF
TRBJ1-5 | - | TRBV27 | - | TGTGCCAGCAGCACGGGAGGGGTGAGCAATCAGCCCCAGCATTTT | CASSTGGVSNQPQHF
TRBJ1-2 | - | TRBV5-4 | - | TGTGCCAGCAGCCCCCAACAGGGAGCAATGGGCTATGGCTACACCTTC | CASSPQQGAMGYGYTF
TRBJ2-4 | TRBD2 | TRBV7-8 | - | TGTGCCAGCAGGAGACTAGCGGGAGTCGGGAACATTCAGTACTTC | CASRRLAGVGNIQYF
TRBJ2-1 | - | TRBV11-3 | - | TGTGCCAGCAGCTTAGTGTCAGTCAATGAGCAGTTCTTC | CASSLVSVNEQFF
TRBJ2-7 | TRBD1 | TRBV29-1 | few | TGCAGCGTCACCAGGGGGCAGTACGAGCAGTACTTC | CSVTRGQYEQYF
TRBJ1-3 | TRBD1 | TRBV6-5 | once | TGTGCCAGCAGTCGGACAGGCGTGGTAAACACCATATATTTT | CASSRTGVVNTIYF
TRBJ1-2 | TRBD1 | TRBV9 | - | TGTGCCAGCAGCGAGTCTTCGGGACAGGGGAATGGCTACACCTTC | CASSESSGQGNGYTF
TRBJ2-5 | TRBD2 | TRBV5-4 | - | TGTGCCAGCAGCTTGTCTAGCGGGGGGCCCCAAGAGACCCAGTACTTC | CASSLSSGGPQETQYF
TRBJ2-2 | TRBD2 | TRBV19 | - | TGTGCCAGTAGTCTACTAGCGGGGGGGCCAATCGGGGAGCTGTTTTTT | CASSLLAGGPIGELFF
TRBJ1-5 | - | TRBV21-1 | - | TGTGCCAGCAGCAAAGAGGGTAACAGGGCTAGCAATCAGCCCCAGCATTTT | CASSKEGNRASNQPQHF
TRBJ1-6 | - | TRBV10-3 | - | TGTGCCATCAGTGAGTCTCGTGGCGCGGGGGTCCGAGGTAATTCACCCCTCCACTTT | CAISESRGAGVRGNSPLHF
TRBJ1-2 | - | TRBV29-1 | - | TGCAGCGTTGAAGAGGGAAGGGGACTAGGGAATGGCTACACCTTC | CSVEEGRGLGNGYTF
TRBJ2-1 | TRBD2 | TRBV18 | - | TGTGCCAGCTCACCACCGGGGGGGAGGGGCTACAATGAGCAGTTCTTC | CASSPPGGRGYNEQFF
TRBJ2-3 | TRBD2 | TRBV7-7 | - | TGTGCTAGCAGCCAGGGACTAGCGGGGTCAGCCACAGATACGCAGTATTTT | CASSQGLAGSATDTQYF
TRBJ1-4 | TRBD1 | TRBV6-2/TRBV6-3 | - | TGTGCCAGCAGCTGGGGACAGTTGAATGAAAAACTGTTTTTT | CASSWGQLNEKLFF
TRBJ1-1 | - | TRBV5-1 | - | TGCGCCAGCAGCTCCTCAACATACATGAACACTGAAGCTTTCTTT | CASSSSTYMNTEAFF
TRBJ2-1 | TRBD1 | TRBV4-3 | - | TGCGCCAGCAGCCTCTCCGGGACAGGGGGCTTGAGGTACAATGAGCAGTTCTTC | CASSLSGTGGLRYNEQFF
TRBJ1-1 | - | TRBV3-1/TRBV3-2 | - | TGTGCCAGCAGCCAAGCAAATGAAGCTTTCTTT | CASSQANEAFF
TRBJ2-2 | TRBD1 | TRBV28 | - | TGTGCCAGCACTCCAGGGGACAGTTCGAACACCGGGGAGCTGTTTTTT | CASTPGDSSNTGELFF
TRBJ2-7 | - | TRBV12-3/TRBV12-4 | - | TGTGCCAGCAGTTTGCTAGAATACTACGAGCAGTACTTC | CASSLLEYYEQYF
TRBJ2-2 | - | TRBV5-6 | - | TGTGCCAGCAGCTTGCTAGGGGAAGGCCCCGGGGAGCTGTTTTTT | CASSLLGEGPGELFF
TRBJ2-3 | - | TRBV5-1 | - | TGCGCCAGCAGCCTTGGCAGGACAGATACGCAGTATTTT | CASSLGRTDTQYF
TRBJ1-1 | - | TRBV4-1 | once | TGCGCCAGCAGCCAAGACCCCCAGGGTATAGGGACTGAAGCTTTCTTT | CASSQDPQGIGTEAFF